The rows below give T cell receptor beta chains drawn from one sample of a study of T cells in localized non-small cell lung cancer. Assay used: immunoSEQ multiplex PCR; TCRdb lists only in-frame clones, some missing. This table has tens of thousands of clones, roughly 88% appearing once. Source: peripheral blood mononuclear cells, taken before any cancer treatment. These receptors all come from a male donor older than 55 with stage II lung adenocarcinoma. Each CDR3 is given with its conserved first and last residue. The D gene is left open where the match is weak. The listing skips clone size in some rows; elsewhere it reads once, few, many or a size class.

clone size: NA
J gene: TRBJ2-7
D gene: TRBD2
V gene: TRBV2
CDR3 DNA: TGTGCCAGCAGGAAGGGGACTAGCGGCTCCTACGAGCAGTACTTC
CDR3 protein: CASRKGTSGSYEQYF

clone size: few
J gene: TRBJ1-5
D gene: NA
V gene: TRBV7-2
CDR3 DNA: TGTGCCAGCAGCTTAGCCGTGGGGCAGCCCCAGCATTTT
CDR3 protein: CASSLAVGQPQHF

clone size: once
J gene: TRBJ2-5
D gene: NA
V gene: TRBV7-2
CDR3 DNA: TGTGCCAGCAGCTTAGGGACTACCAGAGAGACCCAGTACTTC
CDR3 protein: CASSLGTTRETQYF

clone size: NA
J gene: TRBJ2-7
D gene: TRBD2
V gene: TRBV5-1
CDR3 DNA: TGCGCCAGCAGCCCACTGATGGGAGGGGAGAACGAGCAGTACTTC
CDR3 protein: CASSPLMGGENEQYF

clone size: NA
J gene: TRBJ2-1
D gene: NA
V gene: TRBV6-5
CDR3 DNA: TGTGCCAGCAGCACCGGTGGGCAAGGCTACAATGAGCAGTTCTTC
CDR3 protein: CASSTGGQGYNEQFF

clone size: NA
J gene: TRBJ2-4
D gene: NA
V gene: TRBV6-4
CDR3 DNA: TGTGCCAGCGAGGAGGGCTGGGGAAACATTCAGTACTTC
CDR3 protein: CASEEGWGNIQYF

clone size: once
J gene: TRBJ2-7
D gene: TRBD2
V gene: TRBV18
CDR3 DNA: TGTGCCAGCTCACCTCCTAGCGGGAGCTCCTACGAGCAGTACTTC
CDR3 protein: CASSPPSGSSYEQYF

clone size: NA
J gene: TRBJ2-2
D gene: NA
V gene: TRBV6-5
CDR3 DNA: TGTGCCAGCAGTTCAAGTTTCCACGTGAACACCGGGGAGCTGTTTTTT
CDR3 protein: CASSSSFHVNTGELFF

clone size: few
J gene: TRBJ1-2
D gene: NA
V gene: TRBV14
CDR3 DNA: TGTGCCAGCAGCCAACGGGGGTATGGCTACACCTTC
CDR3 protein: CASSQRGYGYTF

clone size: NA
J gene: TRBJ1-1
D gene: NA
V gene: TRBV30
CDR3 DNA: TGTGCCTGGAGTGTGATAGGGTCGGGCACTGAAGCTTTCTTT
CDR3 protein: CAWSVIGSGTEAFF

clone size: NA
J gene: TRBJ2-4
D gene: NA
V gene: TRBV6-1
CDR3 DNA: TGTGCCAGCAGTGAGAGTGGAGCGGATAAAAACATTCAGTACTTC
CDR3 protein: CASSESGADKNIQYF

clone size: once
J gene: TRBJ2-2
D gene: NA
V gene: TRBV7-9
CDR3 DNA: TGTGCCAGCAGCCCCTTTTTCACGAACACCGGGGAGCTGTTTTTT
CDR3 protein: CASSPFFTNTGELFF

clone size: NA
J gene: TRBJ2-4
D gene: NA
V gene: TRBV30
CDR3 DNA: TGTGCCTGGAGGACAGCTAACATTCAGTACTTC
CDR3 protein: CAWRTANIQYF

clone size: few
J gene: TRBJ1-1
D gene: NA
V gene: TRBV2
CDR3 DNA: TGTGCCAGCAGCGAACAGAACACTGAAGCTTTCTTT
CDR3 protein: CASSEQNTEAFF

clone size: NA
J gene: TRBJ1-1
D gene: NA
V gene: TRBV7-3
CDR3 DNA: TGTGCCAGCAGCCCACCTAGGGATATCGAAGCTTTCTTT
CDR3 protein: CASSPPRDIEAFF

clone size: NA
J gene: TRBJ2-3
D gene: NA
V gene: TRBV18
CDR3 DNA: TGTGCCAGCTCACTTCGACAGGGAGGGACAGATACGCAGTATTTT
CDR3 protein: CASSLRQGGTDTQYF

clone size: NA
J gene: TRBJ2-1
D gene: NA
V gene: TRBV28
CDR3 DNA: TGTGCCAGCAGTTCGGCACAGGGATTTGTCCACAATGAGCAGTTCTTC
CDR3 protein: CASSSAQGFVHNEQFF

clone size: NA
J gene: TRBJ1-2
D gene: NA
V gene: TRBV4-1
CDR3 DNA: TGCGCCAGCAGCCCGGTGGGTCTCTTGAGTGGCTACACCTTC
CDR3 protein: CASSPVGLLSGYTF

clone size: NA
J gene: TRBJ2-2
D gene: TRBD2
V gene: TRBV7-6
CDR3 DNA: TGTGCCAGCAGCTTAGGCCTAGCGGGAGGAGCGAACACCGGGGAGCTGTTTTTT
CDR3 protein: CASSLGLAGGANTGELFF

clone size: NA
J gene: TRBJ2-6
D gene: TRBD2
V gene: TRBV19
CDR3 DNA: TGTGCCAGTAGCCGGGGGGGCTCTGGGGCCAACGTCCTGACTTTC
CDR3 protein: CASSRGGSGANVLTF

clone size: NA
J gene: TRBJ2-1
D gene: NA
V gene: TRBV11-2
CDR3 DNA: TGTGCCAGCAGCTTAGCACACGAGCAGTTCTTC
CDR3 protein: CASSLAHEQFF

clone size: NA
J gene: TRBJ1-5
D gene: NA
V gene: TRBV6-5
CDR3 DNA: TGTGCCAGCACCAACGGGGGCAGGGGTCAGCCCCAGCATTTT
CDR3 protein: CASTNGGRGQPQHF

clone size: NA
J gene: TRBJ1-4
D gene: TRBD1
V gene: TRBV6-5
CDR3 DNA: TGTGCCAGCAGCGCCGGGACAGGAGAAGAAAAACTGTTTTTT
CDR3 protein: CASSAGTGEEKLFF

clone size: once
J gene: TRBJ2-2
D gene: TRBD2
V gene: TRBV6-6
CDR3 DNA: TGTGCCAGCAGTTACCCAGCGGGAGGGGAGCTGTTTTTT
CDR3 protein: CASSYPAGGELFF

clone size: NA
J gene: TRBJ2-2
D gene: NA
V gene: TRBV10-1
CDR3 DNA: TGCGCCAGCCGACAGGGAGGACACGGGGAGCTGTTTTTT
CDR3 protein: CASRQGGHGELFF